These 27 T cell receptor beta chains share one sample of origin, sequenced in a study of T cell responses to AZD1222 COVID-19 vaccine. Profiled with immunoSEQ multiplex PCR; TCRdb holds only in-frame clones, not every one. Here the sample spans about 130,000 clones, around 94% being singletons. Sequenced here: peripheral blood, sampled on day 0 of AZD1222 vaccination. The receptors come from an adult in good health.

This clone was observed once. The J gene is TRBJ2-1, the V gene TRBV7-3; 13 bases agree with TRBD2. Germline CDR1 and CDR2: SGHTA and FQGTGA. The trim removed 5 bases at V and 9 bases at J, leaving 4 bases unmatched. CDR3 length: 14 residues. This chain's CDR3 is CASSPRLAGGEQFF. The CDR3 DNA reads as TGTGCCAGCAGCCCGCGACTAGCGGGAGGTGAGCAGTTCTTC.

The chain has TRBV6-6 and TRBJ1-5, with D maybe TRBD1 (5 bases). Germline V gene sequence: CDR1 MNHNY, CDR2 SVGAGI (reference sequence). The CDR3 consists of 15 residues. V was trimmed by 0 bases and J by 6 bases, leaving 12 bases between them. The CDR3 protein is CASSYSGRASQPQHF. Here the CDR3 DNA reads TGTGCCAGCAGTTACTCGGGCAGGGCCAGTCAGCCCCAGCATTTT.

This chain uses TRBV24-1 with TRBJ2-2; D may be TRBD2 (5 bases). CDR1 is KGHDR and CDR2 is SFDVKD in the germline V gene. The CDR3 runs to 17 residues. The V gene lost 0 bases and the J gene lost 7 bases, with 17 bases spanning the gap. CDR3 residues: CATSDLPGEGSGGELFF. In nucleotides, the CDR3 is TGTGCCACCAGTGATTTGCCCGGGGAAGGGTCCGGCGGGGAGCTGTTTTTT.

The gene calls are TRBV9 and TRBJ1-4; tentatively, D is TRBD1 (6 bases). Germline V gene lookup returns CDR1 SGDLS and CDR2 YYNGEE. The V and J ends lost 3 bases and 7 bases respectively, with 13 bases between them. The CDR3 length is 14 residues. The CDR3: CASSGWTAPEKLFF. CDR3 DNA sequence: TGTGCCAGCAGCGGATGGACAGCCCCTGAAAAACTGTTTTTT.

This clone was counted a single time. The chain combines TRBV2 with TRBJ1-3; possible D gene TRBD1, 5 bases. Germline CDR1 is SNHLY and CDR2 is FYNNEI. The V end lost 3 bases, the J end lost 1 base, and 13 bases lay between the germline ends. The length of the CDR3 is 16 residues. This CDR3 reads CASSDSGGGSGNTIYF. DNA for the CDR3: TGTGCCAGCAGTGATTCCGGGGGAGGGTCTGGAAACACCATATATTTT.

This sequence joins TRBV6-6 and TRBJ1-1; the D gene is possibly TRBD1 (5 bases). The CDR3 is 13 amino acids. Trimming removed 5 bases from V and 1 base from J, with 8 bases in between. Germline V gene lookup returns CDR1 MNHNY and CDR2 SVGAGI (reference sequence). The CDR3 reads CASSPGQNTEAFF. The CDR3 coding sequence is TGTGCCAGCAGTCCGGGGCAGAACACTGAAGCTTTCTTT.

This rearrangement joins TRBV28 to TRBJ1-1; D may be TRBD1 (6 bases). Germline V CDR1 and CDR2: MDHEN, SYDVKM. The CDR3 contains 16 residues. Trimming left V 3 bases short and J 4 bases short, with 18 bases between. CDR3 in amino acids: CASSFQHRDGGTEAFF. In DNA form, the CDR3 reads TGTGCCAGCAGTTTTCAACACAGGGATGGTGGCACTGAAGCTTTCTTT. Variable domain in full (rest from reference TRBV28 and TRBJ1-1): DVKVTQSSRYLVKRTGEKVFLECVQDMDHENMFWYRQDPGLGLRLIYFSYDVKMKEKGDIPEGYSVSREKKERFSLILESASTNQTSMYLCASSFQHRDGGTEAFFGQGTRLTVV.

The V gene is TRBV27, the J gene TRBJ2-3; 8 nucleotides agree with TRBD1. Germline CDR1 and CDR2: MNHEY and SMNVEV (reference sequence). The CDR3 extends over 16 amino acids. Trimming cost V 5 bases and J 5 bases; bases outside gene matches: 12. The CDR3 DNA sequence: TGTGCCAGCAGTGAGCGGACAGGGCGACCACTAGATACGCAGTATTTT. Amino acid sequence: CASSERTGRPLDTQYF.

The chain combines TRBV6-5 with TRBJ2-1; D possibly matches TRBD1 or TRBD2 (6 bases each). This CDR3 contains 14 residues. The germline gives CDR1 MNHEY, CDR2 SVGAGI. The germline V and J ends were trimmed by 7 bases and 7 bases, with 17 bases remaining between them. In nucleotides, the CDR3 is TGTGCCAGCATCCCGAGGGGGGCAGGTAATGAGCAGTTCTTC. Protein sequence: CASIPRGAGNEQFF.

The V call is TRBV7-8, the J call TRBJ1-1; 9 bases are shared with TRBD1. V lost 2 bases to trimming and J lost 1 base; unmatched junction nucleotides: 5. The CDR3 length is 16 residues. Germline V gene data show CDR1 as SGHVS and CDR2 as FQNEAQ. CDR3: CASSLRTGATNTEAFF. The CDR3 nucleotides read TGTGCCAGCAGCTTACGGACAGGGGCAACGAACACTGAAGCTTTCTTT.

V is TRBV21-1 and J is TRBJ1-5. TRBV21-1 is deemed a pseudogene. This CDR3 region has 14 residues. CDR3 region: CASSKETYNQPQHF. The DNA for the CDR3 is TGTGCCAGCAGCAAGGAGACTTATAATCAGCCCCAGCATTTT.

The rearrangement links TRBV19 to TRBJ2-2; D unclear. The V end was cut by 3 bases, the J end by 8 bases, with 1 base between. Per the germline V gene, CDR1 is LNHDA and CDR2 is SQIVND (reference sequence). The CDR3 is 10 residues long. CDR3 DNA sequence: TGTGCCAGTAGTATGGGGGAGCTGTTTTTT. It translates to CASSMGELFF.

This chain connects TRBV18 to TRBJ2-7; D possibly corresponds to TRBD1 (6 bases). V dropped 3 bases and J dropped 5 bases, with 11 bases sitting between them. The CDR3 sequence is 13 residues long. Germline lookup yields CDR1 KGHSH and CDR2 LQKENI. The CDR3 spells CASSPTRTDEQYF. Here the CDR3 DNA reads TGTGCCAGCTCACCTACCCGGACAGACGAGCAGTACTTC. The variable domain in full, completed from reference TRBV18 and TRBJ2-7, reads NAGVMQNPRHLVRRRGQEARLRCSPMKGHSHVYWYRQLPEEGLKFMVYLQKENIIDESGMPKERFSAEFPKEGPSILRIQQVVRGDSAAYFCASSPTRTDEQYFGPGTRLTVT.

V and J are TRBV19 and TRBJ1-2; 10 bases are a match to TRBD1. From germline, CDR1 is LNHDA and CDR2 SQIVND (reference sequence). The CDR3 consists of 13 residues. The ends lost 5 bases at V and 6 bases at J; junction bases unmatched: 3. This CDR3 is CASSRGQGNGYTF. In DNA form, the CDR3 reads TGTGCCAGTAGTCGGGGACAGGGGAATGGCTACACCTTC.

This CDR3 is CASSPTRLLSGNTIYF. The CDR3 nucleotides read TGTGCCAGCTCACCTACACGGCTCCTCTCTGGAAACACCATATATTTT. The V and J genes are TRBV18 and TRBJ1-3; D not certain. The CDR3 is 16 amino acids. Germline V gene sequence: CDR1 KGHSH, CDR2 LQKENI. Trimming took 3 bases from V and 0 from J, leaving 12 bases between them.

The chain combines TRBV11-2 with TRBJ2-2; D remains unclear. Trimming removed 0 bases at V and 10 bases at J, with 15 bases between. This CDR3 has 15 amino acids. CDR1 is SGHAT, CDR2 FQNNGV, per germline. CDR3 DNA sequence: TGTGCCAGCAGCTTAGATATTCAGCCAACGGAGGAGCTGTTTTTT. Translation gives CASSLDIQPTEELFF. Variable domain in full (rest from reference TRBV11-2 and TRBJ2-2): EAGVAQSPRYKIIEKRQSVAFWCNPISGHATLYWYQQILGQGPKLLIQFQNNGVVDDSQLPKDRFSAERLKGVDSTLKIQPAKLEDSAVYLCASSLDIQPTEELFFGEGSRLTVL.

The chain is built from TRBV19 and TRBJ1-5; D unclear. V lost 4 bases and J lost 6, with 10 bases in between. This CDR3 has 13 residues. Germline CDR1 reads LNHDA; CDR2 reads SQIVND (reference sequence). CDR3 bases: TGTGCCAGTAGTACCCCGGTTAGTCAGCCCCAGCATTTT. This translates into CASSTPVSQPQHF.

The CDR3 here is CASSRRTSGRHEQFF. The CDR3 DNA is TGTGCCAGCAGTCGGAGGACTAGCGGGAGGCATGAGCAGTTCTTC. The chain combines TRBV6-6 with TRBJ2-1; 14 positions agree with TRBD2. The CDR3 has 15 amino acids. From germline, CDR1 is MNHNY and CDR2 SVGAGI (reference sequence). V shed 5 bases, J shed 8 bases, and the junction held 5 bases outside the gene matches.

The chain links TRBV10-3 to TRBJ2-7; no clear D. Germline V gene data show CDR1 as ENHRY and CDR2 as SYGVKD. The ends were cut back, 2 bases at V and 2 bases at J, with 10 bases in the middle. The CDR3 totals 14 residues. DNA of the CDR3: TGTGCCATCAGTGAGGAAAAGGAAACCTACGAGCAGTACTTC. It codes for CAISEEKETYEQYF.

The chain is built from TRBV30 and TRBJ1-1; D remains unclear. The length of the CDR3 is 12 residues. The germline V gene encodes CDR1 GTSNPN and CDR2 SVGIG (reference sequence). The V and J ends lost 4 bases and 6 bases respectively, with 12 bases between them. CDR3 DNA sequence: TGTGCCTGGATAGGTGGGCCCGCTGAAGCTTTCTTT. Protein: CAWIGGPAEAFF.

This clone has just a few counts. The chain has TRBV7-9 and TRBJ2-1; 8 nucleotides match TRBD2. The CDR3 sequence is 14 residues long. J lost 9 bases, V lost 7 bases, and 11 bases had no gene match. Germline CDR1 is SEHNR and CDR2 is FQNEAQ (reference sequence). Written as DNA, the CDR3 is TGTGCCAGCACCGCGACTAGCGAGTGGGGTGAGCAGTTCTTC. Translating it yields CASTATSEWGEQFF. The whole variable domain, remainder taken from reference TRBV7-9 and TRBJ2-1, is DTGVSQNPRHKITKRGQNVTFRCDPISEHNRLYWYRQTLGQGPEFLTYFQNEAQLEKSRLLSDRFSAERPKGSFSTLEIQRTEQGDSAMYLCASTATSEWGEQFFGPGTRLTVL.

The V and J genes are TRBV7-6 and TRBJ2-5; 9 nucleotides line up with TRBD2. The CDR3 spans 15 residues. Germline V gene lookup returns CDR1 SGHVS and CDR2 FNYEAQ. The V and J ends lost 0 bases and 4 bases, in that order; junction bases with no gene match: 3. The CDR3 sequence: CASSLAPGLAETQYF. In DNA form, the CDR3 reads TGTGCCAGCAGCTTAGCCCCGGGACTAGCAGAGACCCAGTACTTC.

J is TRBJ2-7 and V is TRBV28, with 9 bases matching TRBD1. In germline, CDR1 is MDHEN, CDR2 SYDVKM. The CDR3 sequence is 12 residues long. Trimming cost V 8 bases and J 6 bases; bases outside gene matches: 5. CDR3 sequence reads: CASHTGGTEQYF. DNA of the CDR3: TGTGCCAGCCATACAGGGGGCACCGAGCAGTACTTC. Complete variable domain (other parts from reference TRBV28 and TRBJ2-7): DVKVTQSSRYLVKRTGEKVFLECVQDMDHENMFWYRQDPGLGLRLIYFSYDVKMKEKGDIPEGYSVSREKKERFSLILESASTNQTSMYLCASHTGGTEQYFGPGTRLTVT.

The chain uses TRBV19 and TRBJ2-1, with D perhaps assigned TRBD1 or TRBD2 (5 bases each). The CDR3 has 15 residues. Germline V gives CDR1 LNHDA, CDR2 SQIVND (reference sequence). The V and J ends lost 1 base and 9 bases respectively, with 16 bases between them. In DNA, the CDR3 is TGTGCCAGTAGTATAGGAATGGCCTATGGGGGTGAGCAGTTCTTC. Amino acid sequence: CASSIGMAYGGEQFF.

This chain joins TRBV1 and TRBJ2-1. TRBV1 is labeled a pseudogene. The CDR3 is made up of 14 amino acids. Here the CDR3 reads CTSSQEESHNEQFF. The CDR3 DNA follows: TGCACCAGCAGCCAAGAAGAATCCCACAATGAGCAGTTCTTC.

The chain joins TRBV11-2 to TRBJ1-1, with 7 bases aligning to TRBD1. CDR1 and CDR2 from the germline V gene are SGHAT and FQNNGV. The CDR3 has 16 residues. V lost 2 bases, J lost 4 bases, and 10 bases stayed unmatched. The CDR3 region has the DNA TGTGCCAGCAGCTTACTCAGAGAGGGGGCCGGCACTGAAGCTTTCTTT. Protein sequence: CASSLLREGAGTEAFF.

The V and J genes are TRBV19 and TRBJ1-2, with unresolved D. CDR3 length equals 15 residues. Between the trimmed V and J ends, which lost 3 bases and 5 bases, there was a span of 16 bases. Per germline, CDR1 LNHDA and CDR2 SQIVND (reference sequence). In DNA, the CDR3 is TGTGCCAGTAGTATCCTAGGGAACATTGGATATGGCTACACCTTC. Translation gives CASSILGNIGYGYTF.